The 21 T cell receptor beta chains listed next were all sequenced from one sample in a study of cytomegalovirus exposure and HLA in healthy donors. The PCR ran on 60 Vbeta and 13 Jbeta primers. Repertoires were generated with immunoSEQ multiplex PCR, while TCRdb's copy carries only in-frame clones and drops some. Of 73,000 or so clones listed, 73% are singletons. The sample was PBMCs. The receptors originated from a woman aged 35 to 49 in good health and CMV-seropositive.

The genes are TRBV9 and TRBJ1-4; 10 bases are shared with TRBD1. After removal of 0 bases from V and 11 bases from J, the junction contained 4 bases not matched to a gene. Germline loops: CDR1 SGDLS, CDR2 YYNGEE. The CDR3 has 14 amino acids. The CDR3 region is CASSVGTGGEKLFF. The CDR3 region has the DNA TGTGCCAGCAGCGTAGGGACAGGGGGGGAGAAACTGTTTTTT.

The count of this clone is one. The chain employs TRBV5-4 and TRBJ1-2; 8 bases are shared with TRBD1. This CDR3 is built from 16 residues. The germline CDR1 and CDR2 sequences are SGHNT and YYREEE (reference sequence). V was clipped by 3 bases and J by 5 bases; unmatched bases: 12. The CDR3 bases are TGTGCCAGCAGCTCTGACAGGGGCTGGCGGTGGTATGGCTACACCTTC. Residues: CASSSDRGWRWYGYTF.

The V call is TRBV13, the J call TRBJ2-4; 9 positions agree with TRBD2. Unmatched junction bases numbered 6, after V lost 5 bases and J lost 10 bases. CDR3 size: 13 residues. In germline, CDR1 is PRHDT, CDR2 FYEKMQ (reference sequence). The CDR3 nucleotides are TGTGCCAGCAGCCCCCGCGGGGGGGAGATTCAGTACTTC. It is translated as CASSPRGGEIQYF.

This clone was detected a few times. This chain connects TRBV5-6 to TRBJ2-1; D is perhaps TRBD2 (5 bases). Per germline, CDR1 SGHDT and CDR2 YYEEEE. Trimming removed 6 bases from V and 11 bases from J, with 15 bases in between. The CDR3 totals 12 residues. CDR3 residues: CASTATRVQQFF. The DNA for the CDR3 is TGTGCCAGCACCGCAACGAGGGTTCAGCAGTTCTTC.

In this sample, this clone turned up a few times. The chain employs TRBV6-5 and TRBJ2-7; a weak D match, TRBD2 (6 bases). The V end was cut by 0 bases, the J end by 3 bases, with 9 bases between. The germline V gene encodes CDR1 MNHEY and CDR2 SVGAGI. The CDR3 totals 14 residues. This chain's CDR3 is CASSYSGTGYEQYF. The DNA of the CDR3 is TGTGCCAGCAGTTACTCTGGGACTGGCTACGAGCAGTACTTC.

This chain joins TRBV5-1 and TRBJ2-1; 9 bases agree with TRBD1. CDR1 and CDR2 (germline): SGHRS, YFSETQ. The CDR3 extends over 14 amino acids. J lost 9 bases, V lost 4 bases, and 8 bases had no gene match. CDR3 protein: CASSEGQGRREQFF. The CDR3 DNA is TGCGCCAGCAGCGAAGGACAGGGGAGGCGTGAGCAGTTCTTC.

The chain has TRBV10-2 and TRBJ2-7, with TRBD2 as a possible D gene (6 bases). Per the germline V gene, CDR1 is WSHSY and CDR2 is SAAADI. V lost 10 bases to trimming and J lost 0 bases, with 16 bases between them. The CDR3 length is 14 residues. CDR3 in DNA: TGCGCCACGCAAGAGAAGCGGGCCTCCTACGAGCAGTACTTC. It is translated as CATQEKRASYEQYF.

This clone was seen a few times. The chain recombines TRBV7-8 with TRBJ2-1, with D possibly being TRBD2 (6 bases). The CDR3 loop spans 16 amino acids. The V gene's germline CDR1 is SGHVS and CDR2 FQNEAQ. V was trimmed by 7 bases and J by 1 base, leaving 17 bases between them. CDR3 sequence (DNA): TGTGCCAGCACCGTAGCGGCCCGAGGGTCCTACAATGAGCAGTTCTTC. Translation gives CASTVAARGSYNEQFF.

This sequence joins TRBV5-4 and TRBJ2-7; 10 nucleotides agree with TRBD2. The V gene's germline CDR1 is SGHNT and CDR2 YYREEE (reference sequence). V dropped 0 bases and J dropped 6; count of bases not matched to a gene: 3. This CDR3 is 14 amino acids long. Written as DNA, the CDR3 is TGTGCCAGCAGCTTGGTACTAGCGGGGAGCGAGCAGTACTTC. Translating gives CASSLVLAGSEQYF.

This clone was counted between two and nine times. The rearrangement uses TRBV14 and TRBJ1-1, with a tentative D call TRBD1 (5 bases). The V end was cut by 4 bases, the J end by 1 base, with 13 bases between. Germline V gene sequence: CDR1 SGHDN, CDR2 FVKESK. CDR3 length: 15 residues. The CDR3 nucleotides are TGTGCCAGCAGCCTAAACAGGTGGCAGAACACTGAAGCTTTCTTT. The encoded protein is CASSLNRWQNTEAFF.

The CDR3 region has the DNA TGCGCCAGCAGCTCTGGCGGGGGAGGGGATGGCTACACCTTC. It yields the protein CASSSGGGGDGYTF. V is TRBV5-1 and J is TRBJ1-2, with a tentative D call TRBD1 (5 bases). Germline assignment: CDR1 SGHRS and CDR2 YFSETQ. Trimming left V 3 bases short and J 6 bases short, with 15 bases between. The CDR3 covers 14 residues.

The sample holds a few counts of this clone. The V call is TRBV1, the J call TRBJ1-4. TRBV1 is recorded as a pseudogene. The CDR3 spans 16 residues. This CDR3 is CTSSQDLRSGGEKLFF. The CDR3 DNA reads TGCACCAGCAGCCAAGATTTAAGGAGTGGTGGTGAAAAACTGTTTTTT.

This clone was found once. The chain joins TRBV5-6 to TRBJ2-1; 8 positions agree with TRBD2. Germline loops: CDR1 SGHDT, CDR2 YYEEEE. Unmatched junction bases numbered 5, after V lost 1 base and J lost 2 bases. There are 16 residues in the CDR3. CDR3 in amino acids: CASSLTALAAYNEQFF. CDR3 nucleotides: TGTGCCAGCAGCTTGACAGCACTAGCGGCCTACAATGAGCAGTTCTTC. The entire variable domain, with the rest obtained from reference TRBV5-6 and TRBJ2-1, is as follows: DAGVTQSPTHLIKTRGQQVTLRCSPKSGHDTVSWYQQALGQGPQFIFQYYEEEERQRGNFPDRFSGHQFPNYSSELNVNALLLGDSALYLCASSLTALAAYNEQFFGPGTRLTVL.

The CDR3 reads CASSPEAGSTDTQYF. The CDR3 DNA follows: TGTGCCAGCAGCCCCGAAGCAGGGAGCACAGATACGCAGTATTTT. The gene calls are TRBV7-2 and TRBJ2-3, with TRBD1 as a possible D gene (5 bases). The V gene lost 5 bases and the J gene lost 0 bases, with 12 bases spanning the gap. Germline V gene data show CDR1 as SGHTA and CDR2 as FQGNSA. The CDR3 loop spans 15 amino acids.

This clone was counted once. The chain has TRBV9 and TRBJ2-7, with 7 bases matching TRBD1. V shed 4 bases and J 3 bases; nucleotides not matched to a gene: 10. This CDR3 spans 15 amino acids. The V gene's germline CDR1 is SGDLS and CDR2 YYNGEE. CDR3 DNA sequence: TGTGCCAGCAGCTCAGGCAGGGGGAATCTCTACGAGCAGTACTTC. This translates into CASSSGRGNLYEQYF. The full variable domain, completed using reference TRBV9 and TRBJ2-7, is DSGVTQTPKHLITATGQRVTLRCSPRSGDLSVYWYQQSLDQGLQFLIQYYNGEERAKGNILERFSAQQFPDLHSELNLSSLELGDSALYFCASSSGRGNLYEQYFGPGTRLTVT.

The chain recombines TRBV5-4 with TRBJ1-5, with D perhaps TRBD1 (6 bases). With 0 bases removed from V and 0 bases from J, the gap between germline ends came to 22 bases. This CDR3 has 20 residues. Germline loops: CDR1 SGHNT, CDR2 YYREEE (reference sequence). CDR3 loop: CASSLVGPGALLISNQPQHF. The CDR3 region has the DNA TGTGCCAGCAGCTTGGTAGGACCAGGGGCGCTGTTGATTAGCAATCAGCCCCAGCATTTT.

This clone turned up a few times. The chain joins TRBV6-1 to TRBJ2-3, with TRBD2 matching over 8 bases. CDR1 MNHNS and CDR2 SASEGT come from the germline V gene. The CDR3 sequence is 15 residues long. V lost 7 bases, J lost 5 bases, and 11 bases stayed unmatched. The chain's CDR3 is CASKAGVGEVDTQYF. The CDR3 DNA is TGTGCCAGCAAAGCGGGAGTCGGGGAAGTAGATACGCAGTATTTT.

V is TRBV15 and J is TRBJ2-7; 7 positions match TRBD1. Per germline, CDR1 LNHNV and CDR2 YYDKDF (reference sequence). The ends lost 0 bases at V and 0 bases at J; junction bases unmatched: 5. The CDR3 consists of 16 residues. CDR3 amino acids: CATSRDETGSSYEQYF. CDR3 sequence (DNA): TGTGCCACCAGCAGAGATGAGACAGGGAGCTCCTACGAGCAGTACTTC. The whole variable domain, filled in from reference TRBV15 and TRBJ2-7, reads DAMVIQNPRYQVTQFGKPVTLSCSQTLNHNVMYWYQQKSSQAPKLLFHYYDKDFNNEADTPDNFQSRRPNTSFCFLDIRSPGLGDTAMYLCATSRDETGSSYEQYFGPGTRLTVT.

V gene TRBV15 combines with J gene TRBJ1-2; perhaps TRBD1 as D (5 bases). This CDR3 contains 14 residues. Germline CDR1 reads LNHNV; CDR2 reads YYDKDF (reference sequence). V shed 7 bases and J shed 4 bases, with 16 bases lying between them. CDR3: CATTTSTASYGYTF. The CDR3, as DNA: TGTGCCACCACAACCTCGACAGCAAGCTATGGCTACACCTTC.

The J gene is TRBJ2-5, the V gene TRBV5-1; 14 bases are shared with TRBD2. V lost 7 bases and J lost 4; bases outside the gene matches: 6. Germline V gene data show CDR1 as SGHRS and CDR2 as YFSETQ. The CDR3 sequence is 15 residues long. In DNA, the CDR3 is TGCGCCAGCGTGACTAGCGGGGGGGCAGGAGAGACCCAGTACTTC. Amino acids: CASVTSGGAGETQYF.

This clone was observed a single time. The chain recombines TRBV9 with TRBJ2-2, with D possibly matching TRBD1 (6 bases). Germline CDR1 SGDLS, CDR2 YYNGEE. This CDR3 contains 13 residues. V shed 3 bases and J shed 5 bases, with 8 bases lying between them. The CDR3 loop is CASSAQGTGELFF. In nucleotides, the CDR3 is TGTGCCAGCAGCGCACAGGGAACCGGGGAGCTGTTTTTT.